The clone carrying this T cell receptor beta chain was seen only a few times. V gave up 5 bases and J gave up 4 bases, with 15 bases separating them. The CDR3 has 15 amino acids. Germline V CDR1 and CDR2: LNHDA, SQIVND (reference sequence). This sample stems from a study of blood T cell repertoires in COVID-19. At the level of the study: Specimens from acute and convalescent COVID-19 originated in the United States, Italy and Spain. Nucleic acid was either cDNA or gDNA, and it came from T cells, B-cell-depleted T cells, or PBMCs.

In the original processing: Counts of nucleated cells, estimated from reference gene primer amplification, were obtained. Profiled with immunoSEQ multiplex PCR; TCRdb holds only in-frame clones, not every one. V and J calls and clone size are copied from that table; D and trimming were computed from the DNA. The table lists 100,000 to 130,000 clones, 55% to 75% of them singletons. The clonotype originates from a woman between 40 and 50 years old with acute or convalescent COVID-19. The sequenced sample was peripheral blood. This chain links TRBV19 with TRBJ2-1; D may be TRBD2 (5 bases). DNA for the CDR3: TGTGCCAGTAGTGACCGGGATGACATTTACAATGAGCAGTTCTTC. Amino acids: CASSDRDDIYNEQFF.